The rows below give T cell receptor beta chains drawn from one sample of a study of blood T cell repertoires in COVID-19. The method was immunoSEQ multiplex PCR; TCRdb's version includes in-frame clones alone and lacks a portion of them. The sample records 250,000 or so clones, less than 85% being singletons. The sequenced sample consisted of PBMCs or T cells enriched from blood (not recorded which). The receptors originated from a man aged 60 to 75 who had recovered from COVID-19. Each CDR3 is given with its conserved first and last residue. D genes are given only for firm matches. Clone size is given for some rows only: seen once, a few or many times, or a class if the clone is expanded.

CASSLGTGIYGYTF,TGTGCCAGCAGCTTGGGGACAGGGATCTATGGCTACACCTTC,.,TRBD1,TRBV5-5,TRBJ1-2
CASSQVRRQGWYEQYF,TGCGCCAGCAGCCAAGTGCGGAGGCAGGGGTGGTACGAGCAGTACTTC,.,.,TRBV4-3,TRBJ2-7
CAWSAGGVGNQPQHF,TGTGCCTGGAGTGCGGGAGGGGTGGGCAATCAGCCCCAGCATTTT,.,.,TRBV30,TRBJ1-5
CASSPRTVNTEAFF,TGTGCCAGCAGCCCCCGGACAGTGAACACTGAAGCTTTCTTT,once,.,TRBV7-2,TRBJ1-1
CAISEPGRGSPLHF,TGTGCCATCAGTGAACCCGGGAGAGGTTCACCCCTCCACTTT,.,.,TRBV10-3,TRBJ1-6
CASKRDRDNEQFF,TGTGCCAGTAAAAGGGACAGAGACAATGAGCAGTTCTTC,.,TRBD1,TRBV19,TRBJ2-1
CASSPLGTVNQPQHF,TGTGCCAGCTCACCACTGGGGACAGTTAATCAGCCCCAGCATTTT,.,TRBD1,TRBV18,TRBJ1-5
CASSLNRGPVGELFF,TGTGCCAGCAGCTTGAACAGGGGGCCTGTCGGGGAGCTGTTTTTT,.,TRBD1,TRBV11-3,TRBJ2-2
CASSPGDSSGNTIYF,TGTGCCAGCAGTCCGGGGGACAGCTCTGGAAACACCATATATTTT,.,TRBD1,TRBV6-5,TRBJ1-3
CASSIVGDSTVYTF,TGTGCCAGTAGTATCGTCGGGGACTCCACGGTGTACACCTTC,.,.,TRBV19,TRBJ1-2
CASSPRTSGGANTGELFF,TGTGCCAGTAGCCCTCGGACTAGCGGGGGGGCTAACACCGGGGAGCTGTTTTTT,.,TRBD2,TRBV19,TRBJ2-2
CAVKIPGGYTF,TGTGCCGTCAAGATCCCAGGCGGCTACACCTTC,.,.,TRBV12-3/TRBV12-4,TRBJ1-2
CASSYSRVTEAFF,TGTGCCAGCAGTTACTCGAGGGTTACTGAAGCTTTCTTT,.,.,TRBV6-5,TRBJ1-1
CASSVGHLLGEQFF,TGTGCCAGCAGCGTGGGACATCTGTTGGGTGAGCAGTTCTTC,.,.,TRBV5-5,TRBJ2-1
CASSHLTLDGYTF,TGTGCCAGCAGCCATCTAACTCTGGATGGCTACACCTTC,.,.,TRBV3-1/TRBV3-2,TRBJ1-2
CASSYGLAGGQGELFF,TGTGCCAGCAGTTACGGACTAGCGGGGGGGCAAGGGGAGCTGTTTTTT,.,TRBD2,TRBV6-5,TRBJ2-2
CASSLGFRRGSGSPLHF,TGTGCCAGCAGCTTGGGGTTCAGGCGGGGATCAGGATCACCCCTCCACTTT,.,.,TRBV5-6,TRBJ1-6
CASSQEDRVGQETQYF,TGTGCCAGCAGCCAAGAGGACAGGGTGGGTCAAGAGACCCAGTACTTC,.,TRBD1,TRBV14,TRBJ2-5
CAGGGYYGYTF,TGTGCAGGAGGGGGCTACTATGGCTACACCTTC,.,TRBD1,TRBV19,TRBJ1-2
CASSFSTTPNREETQYF,TGCGCCAGCAGCTTTTCGACGACCCCGAACAGGGAAGAGACCCAGTACTTC,.,.,TRBV5-1,TRBJ2-5
CASRHGQTNSPLHF,TGTGCCAGCAGACACGGACAGACTAATTCACCCCTCCACTTT,few,.,TRBV11-3,TRBJ1-6
CASRRQMNTEAFF,TGCGCCAGCAGGCGACAGATGAACACTGAAGCTTTCTTT,once,.,TRBV4-3,TRBJ1-1
CASSFPGTPNTGELFF,TGTGCCAGCAGCTTCCCCGGGACACCTAACACCGGGGAGCTGTTTTTT,.,.,TRBV5-4,TRBJ2-2
CASSLDRVGFGNTIYF,TGTGCCAGCAGCCTCGACAGGGTCGGCTTTGGAAACACCATATATTTT,.,TRBD1,TRBV7-9,TRBJ1-3
CAISAAGTTYEQYF,TGTGCCATCAGTGCAGCGGGGACTACCTACGAGCAGTACTTC,.,TRBD2,TRBV10-3,TRBJ2-7
CASSPGTAMIYEQYF,TGTGCCAGCAGCCCGGGGACAGCTATGATTTACGAGCAGTACTTC,.,TRBD1,TRBV11-3,TRBJ2-7
CASRLFLGGVYNEQFF,TGTGCCAGCCGACTTTTCTTGGGCGGGGTCTACAATGAGCAGTTCTTC,.,.,TRBV5-5,TRBJ2-1